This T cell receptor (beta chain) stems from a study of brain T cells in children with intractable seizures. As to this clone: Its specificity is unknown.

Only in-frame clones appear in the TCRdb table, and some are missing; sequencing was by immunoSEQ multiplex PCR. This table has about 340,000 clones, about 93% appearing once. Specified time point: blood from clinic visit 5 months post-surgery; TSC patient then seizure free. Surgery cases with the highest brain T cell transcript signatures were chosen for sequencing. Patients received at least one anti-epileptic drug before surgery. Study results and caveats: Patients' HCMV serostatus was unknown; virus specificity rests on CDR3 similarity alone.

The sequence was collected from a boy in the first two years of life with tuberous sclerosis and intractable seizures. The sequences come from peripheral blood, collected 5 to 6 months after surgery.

The DNA of the CDR3 is TGTGCCAGCAGTGAGGGTTCAGGGGGGACCCAGTACTTC. This translates into CASSEGSGGTQYF. The genes are TRBV2 and TRBJ2-5; 7 positions agree with TRBD1. Trimming cost V 3 bases and J 7 bases; bases outside gene matches: 5. This CDR3 is built from 13 residues. Per the germline V gene, CDR1 is SNHLY and CDR2 is FYNNEI.